This TCR beta chain comes out of a study of CD8+CD57+ T cells in acquired aplastic anemia. In patients chosen for sequencing, flow cytometry had shown CD8+CD57+ cell expansion. CDR1 and CDR2 (germline): SGHDT, YYEEEE. The CDR3 runs 13 residues. V gave up 5 bases and J gave up 8 bases, with 16 bases separating them. Profiling that covered TCR beta VDJ and CDR3 relied on genomic DNA as its template. TCRdb re-called the reads with MiXCR, one entry per CDR3 protein. The table lists a few hundred thousand distinct CDR3 sequences, over 25% of them singletons. The source is a human donor with aplastic anemia. Sequencing was done on a sample of sorted CD4+, CD8+, or CD8+CD57+ T cells (not recorded which) from PBMCs. The rearrangement uses TRBV5-6 and TRBJ1-1, with unresolved D. CDR3 amino acids: CASSQNWAEEAFF. The CDR3 DNA reads as TGTGCCAGCAGTCAGAATTGGGCAGAAGAAGCTTTCTTT.